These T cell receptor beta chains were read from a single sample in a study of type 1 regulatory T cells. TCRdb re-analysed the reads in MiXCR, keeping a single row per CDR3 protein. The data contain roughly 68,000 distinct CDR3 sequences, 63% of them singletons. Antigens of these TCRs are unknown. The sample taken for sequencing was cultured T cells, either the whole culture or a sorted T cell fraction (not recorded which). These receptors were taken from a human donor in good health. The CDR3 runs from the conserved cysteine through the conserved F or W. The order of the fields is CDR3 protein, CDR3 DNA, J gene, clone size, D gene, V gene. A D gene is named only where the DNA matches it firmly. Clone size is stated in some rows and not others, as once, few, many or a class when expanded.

CDR3: CASSPTGPYEQFF; DNA: TGTGCCAGCAGCCCAACGGGGCCGTACGAGCAGTTCTTC; J: TRBJ2-1; size: few; D: NA; V: TRBV7-2
CDR3: CATANGLAGTDTQYF; DNA: TGTGCCACCGCCAACGGACTAGCGGGGACAGATACGCAGTATTTT; J: TRBJ2-3; size: few; D: TRBD2; V: TRBV15
CDR3: CASSMVRGETQYF; DNA: TGTGCCAGTAGTATGGTGAGGGGGGAGACCCAGTACTTC; J: TRBJ2-5; size: few; D: NA; V: TRBV19
CDR3: CASSLTRTSGSSDEQFF; DNA: TGTGCCAGCAGTTTAACCCGGACTAGCGGGAGTTCTGATGAGCAGTTCTTC; J: TRBJ2-1; size: NA; D: TRBD2; V: TRBV12-3/TRBV12-4
CDR3: CASSLASGPTDTQYF; DNA: TGTGCCAGCAGCTTAGCTAGCGGGCCCACAGATACGCAGTATTTT; J: TRBJ2-3; size: NA; D: TRBD2; V: TRBV7-9
CDR3: CASSGGQGTNIQYF; DNA: TGTGCCAGCAGCGGCGGACAGGGAACAAACATTCAGTACTTC; J: TRBJ2-4; size: few; D: TRBD1; V: TRBV7-9
CDR3: CASNTPGPGGNQPQHF; DNA: TGTGCCAGCAATACCCCCGGGCCCGGCGGCAATCAGCCCCAGCATTTT; J: TRBJ1-5; size: NA; D: NA; V: TRBV27
CDR3: CAGSPSGGGLVREQFF; DNA: TGTGCCGGCAGCCCCTCGGGGGGAGGGCTCGTGAGGGAGCAGTTCTTC; J: TRBJ2-1; size: once; D: TRBD2; V: TRBV7-3
CDR3: CATSTKNTEAFF; DNA: TGTGCCACCTCGACCAAGAACACTGAAGCTTTCTTT; J: TRBJ1-1; size: NA; D: NA; V: TRBV19
CDR3: CASSPSAGVGEQFF; DNA: TGTGCCAGCAGTCCGTCCGCGGGAGTGGGTGAGCAGTTCTTC; J: TRBJ2-1; size: few; D: TRBD2; V: TRBV12-3/TRBV12-4
CDR3: CASSYLNSVAGSGELFF; DNA: TGTGCCAGCAGTTACTTAAATTCGGTGGCGGGGTCCGGGGAGCTGTTTTTT; J: TRBJ2-2; size: once; D: NA; V: TRBV6-2/TRBV6-3
CDR3: CSASPSGTYNEQFF; DNA: TGCAGTGCTAGCCCCTCGGGAACCTACAATGAGCAGTTCTTC; J: TRBJ2-1; size: few; D: NA; V: TRBV20-1
CDR3: CASSSLATSGTHPKQFF; DNA: TGTGCCAGCAGCTCACTCGCGACTAGCGGGACCCACCCCAAGCAGTTCTTC; J: TRBJ2-1; size: few; D: TRBD2; V: TRBV11-2
CDR3: CAWSVIGQENTEAFF; DNA: TGTGCCTGGAGTGTGATAGGACAGGAGAACACTGAAGCTTTCTTT; J: TRBJ1-1; size: NA; D: TRBD1; V: TRBV30
CDR3: CATSDPGSSGRVVQYF; DNA: TGTGCCACCAGTGATCCCGGGAGTAGCGGGAGGGTCGTGCAGTACTTC; J: TRBJ2-4; size: NA; D: TRBD2; V: TRBV24-1
CDR3: CASTDGGAGANVLTF; DNA: TGTGCCAGCACCGATGGAGGGGCCGGGGCCAACGTCCTGACTTTC; J: TRBJ2-6; size: NA; D: NA; V: TRBV6-2/TRBV6-3
CDR3: CASSGQGETQYF; DNA: TGTGCCAGCAGCGGACAGGGCGAGACCCAGTACTTC; J: TRBJ2-5; size: few; D: TRBD1; V: TRBV10-2
CDR3: CATSHLGDRAYGYTF; DNA: TGTGCCACCAGCCACCTAGGAGACAGGGCCTATGGCTACACCTTC; J: TRBJ1-2; size: NA; D: TRBD1; V: TRBV15
CDR3: CASSAMTSGASTDTQYF; DNA: TGTGCCAGCAGCGCAATGACTAGCGGGGCAAGCACAGATACGCAGTATTTT; J: TRBJ2-3; size: NA; D: TRBD2; V: TRBV7-3
CDR3: CASSFPRTGGTDTQYF; DNA: TGTGCCAGCAGCTTTCCTAGGACAGGAGGCACAGATACGCAGTATTTT; J: TRBJ2-3; size: few; D: TRBD1; V: TRBV7-8
CDR3: CASTPAQAVKKTQYF; DNA: TGTGCCAGCACACCGGCCCAGGCGGTCAAGAAGACCCAGTACTTC; J: TRBJ2-5; size: few; D: NA; V: TRBV7-2
CDR3: CSVMTGRGNQPQHF; DNA: TGCAGCGTCATGACAGGGAGGGGAAATCAGCCCCAGCATTTT; J: TRBJ1-5; size: NA; D: TRBD1; V: TRBV29-1
CDR3: CASSLGGTNTEAFF; DNA: TGTGCCAGCAGCTTAGGTGGAACAAACACTGAAGCTTTCTTT; J: TRBJ1-1; size: NA; D: NA; V: TRBV7-8
CDR3: CASRAGGVRDTQYF; DNA: TGCGCCAGCAGGGCGGGGGGCGTCCGAGATACGCAGTATTTT; J: TRBJ2-3; size: NA; D: TRBD2; V: TRBV5-1
CDR3: CASSVRLAGLDEQFF; DNA: TGTGCCAGCAGTGTTCGACTAGCGGGACTCGATGAGCAGTTCTTC; J: TRBJ2-1; size: few; D: TRBD2; V: TRBV2
CDR3: CASSPRTSGSGSYNEQFF; DNA: TGTGCCAGCAGCCCAAGGACTAGCGGGAGTGGGTCCTACAATGAGCAGTTCTTC; J: TRBJ2-1; size: NA; D: TRBD2; V: TRBV7-3
CDR3: CASRTSGRKNEQFF; DNA: TGTGCCAGCAGGACTAGCGGGAGGAAAAATGAGCAGTTCTTC; J: TRBJ2-1; size: NA; D: TRBD2; V: TRBV6-2/TRBV6-3
CDR3: CASDDGEQFF; DNA: TGTGCCAGCGATGACGGTGAGCAGTTCTTC; J: TRBJ2-1; size: NA; D: NA; V: TRBV2
CDR3: CASYLTSGAGNEQFF; DNA: TGCGCCAGCTACCTTACTAGCGGGGCGGGGAATGAGCAGTTCTTC; J: TRBJ2-1; size: NA; D: TRBD2; V: TRBV5-1
CDR3: CASSQGVLPGTEAFF; DNA: TGCGCCAGCAGCCAAGGGGTACTACCGGGCACTGAAGCTTTCTTT; J: TRBJ1-1; size: few; D: NA; V: TRBV4-3
CDR3: CASSYSGNGDEQYF; DNA: TGTGCCAGCAGTTACTCGGGAAACGGGGACGAGCAGTACTTC; J: TRBJ2-7; size: NA; D: NA; V: TRBV6-5
CDR3: CSARNPDTLTEAFF; DNA: TGCAGTGCTAGGAACCCGGACACCCTCACTGAAGCTTTCTTT; J: TRBJ1-1; size: NA; D: NA; V: TRBV20-1
CDR3: CASSLTWEVNEQFF; DNA: TGTGCCAGCTCACTGACGTGGGAAGTAAATGAGCAGTTCTTC; J: TRBJ2-1; size: NA; D: NA; V: TRBV18
CDR3: CASTPGHFETQYF; DNA: TGTGCCAGCACTCCCGGGCACTTCGAGACCCAGTACTTC; J: TRBJ2-5; size: NA; D: NA; V: TRBV12-3/TRBV12-4
CDR3: CASSGDRDSPLHF; DNA: TGTGCCAGCAGCGGGGACAGGGATTCACCCCTCCACTTT; J: TRBJ1-6; size: NA; D: TRBD1; V: TRBV2
CDR3: CASSLSIADTQYF; DNA: TGTGCCAGCAGTTTATCGATAGCAGATACGCAGTATTTT; J: TRBJ2-3; size: few; D: NA; V: TRBV28
CDR3: CSARGIAGGLGYYEQYF; DNA: TGCAGTGCTAGAGGAATAGCGGGAGGGCTGGGGTACTACGAGCAGTACTTC; J: TRBJ2-7; size: NA; D: TRBD2; V: TRBV20-1
CDR3: CASSDGQGSYEQYF; DNA: TGTGCCAGCAGTGACGGACAGGGCTCCTACGAGCAGTACTTC; J: TRBJ2-7; size: NA; D: TRBD1; V: TRBV28
CDR3: CAINPTGGETQYF; DNA: TGTGCCATCAACCCAACAGGGGGCGAGACCCAGTACTTC; J: TRBJ2-5; size: NA; D: TRBD1; V: TRBV10-3
CDR3: CSGHPGCGYTF; DNA: TGCAGCGGACACCCAGGGTGCGGCTACACCTTC; J: TRBJ1-2; size: NA; D: NA; V: TRBV29-1
CDR3: CASGYRDVGHYEQYF; DNA: TGTGCCAGCGGCTACCGGGACGTCGGTCACTACGAGCAGTACTTC; J: TRBJ2-7; size: NA; D: NA; V: TRBV7-2
CDR3: CASSRTGQETQYF; DNA: TGTGCCAGCAGTCGGACAGGGCAAGAGACCCAGTACTTC; J: TRBJ2-5; size: NA; D: TRBD1; V: TRBV12-3/TRBV12-4
CDR3: CASSQDLTGGLNSNQPQHF; DNA: TGCGCCAGCAGCCAAGATCTGACAGGGGGCCTAAATAGCAATCAGCCCCAGCATTTT; J: TRBJ1-5; size: NA; D: TRBD1; V: TRBV4-3
CDR3: CASSPGTLNQPQHF; DNA: TGTGCCAGCAGTCCCGGGACCCTCAACCAGCCCCAGCATTTT; J: TRBJ1-5; size: NA; D: NA; V: TRBV2
CDR3: CASSLGGLGQPQHF; DNA: TGCGCCAGCAGCTTGGGCGGGTTAGGTCAGCCCCAGCATTTT; J: TRBJ1-5; size: NA; D: NA; V: TRBV5-1
CDR3: CASSAGGRDEQYF; DNA: TGTGCCAGCAGCGCAGGGGGCCGTGACGAGCAGTACTTC; J: TRBJ2-7; size: NA; D: TRBD1; V: TRBV6-1
CDR3: CSASSGELFF; DNA: TGCAGTGCTAGCTCCGGGGAGCTGTTTTTT; J: TRBJ2-2; size: NA; D: NA; V: TRBV20-1
CDR3: CASSELASSYNEQFF; DNA: TGTGCCAGCAGTGAACTAGCGAGCTCCTACAATGAGCAGTTCTTC; J: TRBJ2-1; size: few; D: NA; V: TRBV2
CDR3: CATSSVTSASTDTQYF; DNA: TGTGCCACCAGCAGTGTCACTAGCGCTAGCACAGATACGCAGTATTTT; J: TRBJ2-3; size: NA; D: TRBD2; V: TRBV15
CDR3: CASSYQGFTEQYF; DNA: TGTGCCAGCAGTTATCAGGGATTCACCGAGCAGTACTTC; J: TRBJ2-7; size: NA; D: NA; V: TRBV6-5
CDR3: CAISESLGPYEQYF; DNA: TGTGCCATCAGTGAGTCGTTAGGGCCCTACGAGCAGTACTTC; J: TRBJ2-7; size: NA; D: NA; V: TRBV10-3
CDR3: CSARGNTGLAIGETQYF; DNA: TGCAGTGCTAGGGGAAACACTGGACTAGCGATTGGAGAGACCCAGTACTTC; J: TRBJ2-5; size: few; D: TRBD2; V: TRBV20-1
CDR3: CASSLVSGYATNTEAFF; DNA: TGTGCCAGCAGCTTAGTGTCGGGGTACGCTACGAACACTGAAGCTTTCTTT; J: TRBJ1-1; size: NA; D: NA; V: TRBV7-2
CDR3: CSAGTSGNTDTQYF; DNA: TGCAGTGCAGGAACTAGCGGGAACACAGATACGCAGTATTTT; J: TRBJ2-3; size: few; D: TRBD2; V: TRBV20-1